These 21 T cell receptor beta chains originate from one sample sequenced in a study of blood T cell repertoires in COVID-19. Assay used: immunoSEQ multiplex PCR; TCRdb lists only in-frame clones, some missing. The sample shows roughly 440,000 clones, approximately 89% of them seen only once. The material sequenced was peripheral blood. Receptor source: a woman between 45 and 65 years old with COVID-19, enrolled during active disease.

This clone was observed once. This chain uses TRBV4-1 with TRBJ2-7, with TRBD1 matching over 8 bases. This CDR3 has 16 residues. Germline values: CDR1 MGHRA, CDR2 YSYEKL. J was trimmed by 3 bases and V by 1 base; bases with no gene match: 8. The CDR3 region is CASSQASGQGVYEQYF. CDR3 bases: TGCGCCAGCAGCCAAGCGAGCGGACAGGGTGTCTACGAGCAGTACTTC.

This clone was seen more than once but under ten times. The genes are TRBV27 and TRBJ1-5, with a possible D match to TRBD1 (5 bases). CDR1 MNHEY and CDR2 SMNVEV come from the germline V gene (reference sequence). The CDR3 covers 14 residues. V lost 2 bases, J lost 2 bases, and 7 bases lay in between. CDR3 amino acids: CASSLVQGNQPQHF. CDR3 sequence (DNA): TGTGCCAGCAGTTTAGTACAGGGCAATCAGCCCCAGCATTTT.

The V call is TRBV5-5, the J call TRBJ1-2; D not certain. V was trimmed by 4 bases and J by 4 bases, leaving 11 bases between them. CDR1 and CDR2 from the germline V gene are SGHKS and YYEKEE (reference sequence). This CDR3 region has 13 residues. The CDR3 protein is CASSRDPGYGYTF. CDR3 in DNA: TGTGCCAGCAGCCGGGATCCTGGCTATGGCTACACCTTC.

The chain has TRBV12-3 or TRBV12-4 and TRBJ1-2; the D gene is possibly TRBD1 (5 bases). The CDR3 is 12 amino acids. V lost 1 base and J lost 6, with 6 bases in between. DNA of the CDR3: TGTGCCAGCAGTTTAGGGGGGGATGGCTACACCTTC. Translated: CASSLGGDGYTF.

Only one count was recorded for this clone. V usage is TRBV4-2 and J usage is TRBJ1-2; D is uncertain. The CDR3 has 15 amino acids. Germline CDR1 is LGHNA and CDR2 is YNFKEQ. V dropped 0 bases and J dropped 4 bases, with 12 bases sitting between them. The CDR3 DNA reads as TGTGCCAGCAGCCAAGAGACGGGTGGCTTCTATGGCTACACCTTC. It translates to CASSQETGGFYGYTF.

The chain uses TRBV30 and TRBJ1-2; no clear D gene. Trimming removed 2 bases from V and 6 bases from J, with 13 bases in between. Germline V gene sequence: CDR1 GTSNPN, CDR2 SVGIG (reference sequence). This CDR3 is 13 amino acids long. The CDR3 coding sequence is TGTGCCTGGAGTTACCAAGGGAGGGATGGCTACACCTTC. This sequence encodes CAWSYQGRDGYTF.

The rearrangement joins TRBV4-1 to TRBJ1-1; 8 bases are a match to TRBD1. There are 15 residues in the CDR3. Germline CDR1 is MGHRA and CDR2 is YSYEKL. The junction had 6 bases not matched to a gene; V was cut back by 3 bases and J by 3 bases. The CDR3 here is CASSHPTGGDTEAFF. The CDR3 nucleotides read TGCGCCAGCAGCCACCCCACAGGGGGAGACACTGAAGCTTTCTTT.

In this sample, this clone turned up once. CDR3 sequence: CASSHGVFNEQFF. CDR3 DNA: TGTGCCAGCAGCCATGGAGTCTTTAATGAGCAGTTCTTC. The rearrangement uses TRBV14 and TRBJ2-1; D gene ambiguous. The CDR3 runs 13 residues. The germline gives CDR1 SGHDN, CDR2 FVKESK. The V end was cut by 3 bases, the J end by 7 bases, with 10 bases between.

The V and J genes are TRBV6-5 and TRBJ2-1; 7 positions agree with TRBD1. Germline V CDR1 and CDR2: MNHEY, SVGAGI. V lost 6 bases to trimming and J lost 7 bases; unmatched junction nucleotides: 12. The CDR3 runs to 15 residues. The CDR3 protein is CASRPSGQSLNEQFF. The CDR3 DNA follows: TGTGCCAGCAGACCCTCGGGACAGAGTCTTAATGAGCAGTTCTTC.

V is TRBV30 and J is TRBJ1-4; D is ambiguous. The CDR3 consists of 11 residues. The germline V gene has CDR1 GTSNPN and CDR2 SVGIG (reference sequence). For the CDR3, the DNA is TGTGCTCTGACCGACACGGAAGAGCTGTTTTTT. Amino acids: CALTDTEELFF.

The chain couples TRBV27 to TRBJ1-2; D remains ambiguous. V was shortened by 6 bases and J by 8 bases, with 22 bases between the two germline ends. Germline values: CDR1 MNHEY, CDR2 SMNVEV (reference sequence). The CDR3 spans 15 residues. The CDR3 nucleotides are TGTGCCAGCAGCTCGTACTCCCTTCTACCTCTCGGCTACACCTTC. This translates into CASSSYSLLPLGYTF.

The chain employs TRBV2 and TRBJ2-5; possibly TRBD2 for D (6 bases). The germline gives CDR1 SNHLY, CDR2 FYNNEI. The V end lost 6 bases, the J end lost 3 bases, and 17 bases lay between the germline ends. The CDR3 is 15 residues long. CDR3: CASSPRLGGKETQYF. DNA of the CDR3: TGTGCCAGCAGCCCCCGCTTGGGGGGTAAAGAGACCCAGTACTTC.

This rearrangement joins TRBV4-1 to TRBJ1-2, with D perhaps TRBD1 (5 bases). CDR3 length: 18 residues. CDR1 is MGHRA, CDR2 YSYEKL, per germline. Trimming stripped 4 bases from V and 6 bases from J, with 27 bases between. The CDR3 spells CASSLDVGQGIWGNGYTF. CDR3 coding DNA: TGCGCCAGCAGCCTCGATGTGGGGCAGGGTATTTGGGGAAATGGCTACACCTTC.

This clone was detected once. CDR3 nucleotide sequence: TGTGCCAGCAGCCCACTGGGAGGGACGCTCACCATATATTTT. The encoded protein is CASSPLGGTLTIYF. This chain connects TRBV3-1 (or the pseudogene TRBV3-2) to TRBJ1-3; D is possibly TRBD1 (5 bases). Germline V CDR1 and CDR2: LGHDT, YNNKEL (reference sequence). Trimming stripped 4 bases from V and 9 bases from J, with 16 bases between. The CDR3 is 14 amino acids.

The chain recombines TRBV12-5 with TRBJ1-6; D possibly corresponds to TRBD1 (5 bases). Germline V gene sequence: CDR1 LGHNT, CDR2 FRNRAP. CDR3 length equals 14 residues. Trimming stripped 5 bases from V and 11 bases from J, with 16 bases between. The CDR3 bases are TGTGCTAGTGGTCCCGGGGGGAAGGGTGCACCCCTCCACTTT. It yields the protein CASGPGGKGAPLHF. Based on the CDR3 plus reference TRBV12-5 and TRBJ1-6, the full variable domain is DARVTQTPRHKVTEMGQEVTMRCQPILGHNTVFWYRQTMMQGLELLAYFRNRAPLDDSGMPKDRFSAEMPDATLATLKIQPSEPRDSAVYFCASGPGGKGAPLHFGNGTRLTVT.

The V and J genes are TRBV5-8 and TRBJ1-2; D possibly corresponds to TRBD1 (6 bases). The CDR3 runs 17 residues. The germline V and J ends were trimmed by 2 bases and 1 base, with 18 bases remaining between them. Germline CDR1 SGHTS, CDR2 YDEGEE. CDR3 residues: CASSFRTEYNINYGYTF. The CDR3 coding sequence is TGTGCCAGCAGCTTCCGGACAGAGTATAACATTAACTATGGCTACACCTTC.

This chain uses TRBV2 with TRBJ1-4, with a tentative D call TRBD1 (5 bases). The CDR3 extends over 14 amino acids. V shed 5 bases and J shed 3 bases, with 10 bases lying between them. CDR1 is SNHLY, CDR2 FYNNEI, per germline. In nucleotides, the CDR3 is TGTGCCAGCAGTCCCCGGGGGTCTAATGAAAAACTGTTTTTT. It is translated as CASSPRGSNEKLFF. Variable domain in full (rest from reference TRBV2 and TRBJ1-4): EPEVTQTPSHQVTQMGQEVILRCVPISNHLYFYWYRQILGQKVEFLVSFYNNEISEKSEIFDDQFSVERPDGSNFTLKIRSTKLEDSAMYFCASSPRGSNEKLFFGSGTQLSVL.

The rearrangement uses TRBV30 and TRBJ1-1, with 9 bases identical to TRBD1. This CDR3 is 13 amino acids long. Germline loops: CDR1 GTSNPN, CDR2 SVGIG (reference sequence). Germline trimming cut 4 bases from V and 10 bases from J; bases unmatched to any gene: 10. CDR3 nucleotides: TGTGCCTGGATGGGACAGGGACCAATTGGAGCTTTCTTT. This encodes CAWMGQGPIGAFF. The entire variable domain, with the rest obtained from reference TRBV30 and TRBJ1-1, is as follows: SQTIHQWPATLVQPVGSPLSLECTVEGTSNPNLYWYRQAAGRGLQLLFYSVGIGQISSEVPQNLSASRPQDRQFILSSKKLLLSDSGFYLCAWMGQGPIGAFFGQGTRLTVV.

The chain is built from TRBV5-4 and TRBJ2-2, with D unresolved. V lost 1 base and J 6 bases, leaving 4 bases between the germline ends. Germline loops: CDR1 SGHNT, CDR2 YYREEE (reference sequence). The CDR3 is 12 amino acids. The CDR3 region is CASSLISGELFF. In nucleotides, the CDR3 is TGTGCCAGCAGCTTGATCTCCGGGGAGCTGTTTTTT.

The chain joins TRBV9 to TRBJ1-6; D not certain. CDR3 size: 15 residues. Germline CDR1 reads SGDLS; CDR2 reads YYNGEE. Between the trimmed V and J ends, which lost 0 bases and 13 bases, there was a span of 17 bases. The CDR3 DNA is TGTGCCAGCAGCGTAGAAAACGTTCGGGGAGCCCCCCTCCACTTT. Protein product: CASSVENVRGAPLHF.

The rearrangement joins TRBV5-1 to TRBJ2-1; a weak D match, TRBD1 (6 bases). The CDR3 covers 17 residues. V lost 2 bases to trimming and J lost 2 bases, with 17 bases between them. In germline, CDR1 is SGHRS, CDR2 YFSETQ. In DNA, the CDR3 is TGCGCCAGCAGCTTTCCGGGACAAACGACAGCCTACAATGAGCAGTTCTTC. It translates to CASSFPGQTTAYNEQFF.